The clone carrying this TCR beta chain occurred many times. The CDR3 consists of 12 residues. In germline, CDR1 is MDHEN, CDR2 SYDVKM. The ends were cut back, 7 bases at V and 7 bases at J, with 13 bases in the middle. MiXCR, applied by TCRdb to the reads, yields one record per CDR3 protein. The top ten hold about 9.4% of the sample, which has 480,000 or so distinct CDR3 sequences, around 10% seen once. These data come from a study of T cell repertoires in cytomegalovirus infection. This chain joins TRBV28 and TRBJ1-1; D not certain. The clonotype originates from a human donor in good health (CMV status not recorded). Some clones in this sample may be carry-over from other donors' samples. Sequenced: PBMCs. CDR3 residues: CASTPSSREAFF. CDR3 nucleotide sequence: TGTGCCAGCACCCCCTCGTCCCGTGAAGCTTTCTTT.